The following is a T cell receptor beta chain sequence with its context. The source of the sample is a study of cytomegalovirus exposure and HLA in healthy donors. In the PCR, 60 Vbeta and 13 Jbeta primers were used. The protocol was immunoSEQ multiplex PCR, while the TCRdb copy is restricted to in-frame clones and leaves out a portion. The sample has 80,000 to 95,000 clones; the top ten hold 0.95% to 1.3%. Trimming took 4 bases from V and 4 from J, leaving 14 bases between them. Per germline, CDR1 MNHNY and CDR2 SVGAGI (reference sequence). This CDR3 is 15 amino acids long. The origin of this receptor is a woman aged 25 to 45 in good health and CMV-seronegative. The sequenced material came from PBMCs. V is TRBV6-6 and J is TRBJ1-3; D is possibly TRBD1 (6 bases). CDR3 residues: CASSSGGGLGNTIYF. CDR3 nucleotides: TGTGCCAGCAGTTCTGGCGGGGGCTTGGGAAACACCATATATTTT.